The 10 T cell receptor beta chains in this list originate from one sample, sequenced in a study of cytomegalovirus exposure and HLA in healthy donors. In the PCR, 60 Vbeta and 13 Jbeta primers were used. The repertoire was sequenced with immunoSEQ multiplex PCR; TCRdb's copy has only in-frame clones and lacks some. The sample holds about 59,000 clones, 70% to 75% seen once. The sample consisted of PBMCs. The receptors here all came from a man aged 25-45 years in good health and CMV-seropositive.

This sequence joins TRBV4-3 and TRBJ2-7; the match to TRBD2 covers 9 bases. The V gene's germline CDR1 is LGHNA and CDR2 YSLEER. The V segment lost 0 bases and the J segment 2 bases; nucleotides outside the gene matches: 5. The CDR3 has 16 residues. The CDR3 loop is CASSQEGSGGTYEQYF. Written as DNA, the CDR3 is TGCGCCAGCAGCCAAGAAGGTAGCGGGGGTACCTACGAGCAGTACTTC.

The CDR3 sequence is CASSIGEDQPQHF. As DNA, the CDR3 is TGTGCCAGTAGTATAGGGGAGGATCAGCCCCAGCATTTT. The J gene is TRBJ1-5, the V gene TRBV19; the D is unclear. Between the trimmed V and J ends, which lost 1 base and 5 bases, there was a span of 6 bases. The CDR3 runs to 13 residues. Germline V gives CDR1 LNHDA, CDR2 SQIVND (reference sequence).

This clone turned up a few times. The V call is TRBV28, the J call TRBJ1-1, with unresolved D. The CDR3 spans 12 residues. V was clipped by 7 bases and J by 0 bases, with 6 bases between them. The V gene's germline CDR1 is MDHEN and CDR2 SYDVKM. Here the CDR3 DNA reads TGTGCCAGCATTAATATGAACACTGAAGCTTTCTTT. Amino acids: CASINMNTEAFF.

The CDR3, as DNA: TGCGCCAGCAGCCAAGATGTTTTTTCGGGAAACACCATATATTTT. This gives the protein CASSQDVFSGNTIYF. The chain is built from TRBV4-3 and TRBJ1-3; D not resolved. Germline assignment: CDR1 LGHNA and CDR2 YSLEER. V was trimmed by 0 bases and J by 4 bases, leaving 10 bases between them. The CDR3 is 15 residues long.

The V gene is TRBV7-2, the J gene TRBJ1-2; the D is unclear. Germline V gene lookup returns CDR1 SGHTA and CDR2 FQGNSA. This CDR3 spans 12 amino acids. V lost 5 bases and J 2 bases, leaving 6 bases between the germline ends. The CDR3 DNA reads TGTGCCAGCAGCGGAGTAAACTATGGCTACACCTTC. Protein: CASSGVNYGYTF.

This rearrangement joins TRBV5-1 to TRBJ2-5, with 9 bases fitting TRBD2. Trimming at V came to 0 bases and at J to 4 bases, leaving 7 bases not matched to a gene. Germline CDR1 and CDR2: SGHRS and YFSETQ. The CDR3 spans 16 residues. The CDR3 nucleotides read TGCGCCAGCAGCTTGGGTCTAGCGGGGACCCCAGAGACCCAGTACTTC. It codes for CASSLGLAGTPETQYF. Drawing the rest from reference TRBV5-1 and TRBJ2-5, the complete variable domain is KAGVTQTPRYLIKTRGQQVTLSCSPISGHRSVSWYQQTPGQGLQFLFEYFSETQRNKGNFPGRFSGRQFSNSRSEMNVSTLELGDSALYLCASSLGLAGTPETQYFGPGTRLLVL.

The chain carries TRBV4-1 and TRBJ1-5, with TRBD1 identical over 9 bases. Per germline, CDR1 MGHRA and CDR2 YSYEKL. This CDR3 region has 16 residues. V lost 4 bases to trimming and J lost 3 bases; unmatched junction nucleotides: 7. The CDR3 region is CASSREDRGFNQPQHF. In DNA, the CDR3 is TGCGCCAGCAGCCGAGAGGACAGGGGCTTCAATCAGCCCCAGCATTTT.

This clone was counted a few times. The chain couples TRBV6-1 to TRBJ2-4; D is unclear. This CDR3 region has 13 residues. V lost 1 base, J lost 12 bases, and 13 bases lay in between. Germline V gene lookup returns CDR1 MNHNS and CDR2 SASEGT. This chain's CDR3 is CASSEDTLGDQYF. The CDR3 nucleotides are TGTGCCAGCAGTGAAGATACCCTTGGAGATCAGTACTTC.

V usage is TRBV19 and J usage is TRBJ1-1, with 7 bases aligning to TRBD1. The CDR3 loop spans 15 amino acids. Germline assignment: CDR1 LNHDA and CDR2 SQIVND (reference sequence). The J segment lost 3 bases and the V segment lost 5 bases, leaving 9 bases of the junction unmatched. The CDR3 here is CASSPGTAQHTEAFF. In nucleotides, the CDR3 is TGTGCCAGTAGTCCCGGGACAGCTCAACACACTGAAGCTTTCTTT.

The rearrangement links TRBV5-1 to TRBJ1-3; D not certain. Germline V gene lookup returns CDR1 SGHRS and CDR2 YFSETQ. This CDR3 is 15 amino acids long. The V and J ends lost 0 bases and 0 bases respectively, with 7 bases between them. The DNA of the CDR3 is TGCGCCAGCAGCTTGGCCCGGAGCTCTGGAAACACCATATATTTT. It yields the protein CASSLARSSGNTIYF.